A single sample gave rise to the 6 T cell receptor beta chains below, sequenced in a study of CD8 T cells in ankylosing spondylitis. Each CDR3 protein is one row after TCRdb ran MiXCR on the 5' RACE reads. The data show fewer than 200,000 distinct CDR3 sequences, around a tenth seen once. The sample was blood, either unsorted or a sorted T cell fraction (not recorded which). These receptors all come from a female donor with ankylosing spondylitis or in good health (not recorded which).

The table lists this clonotype with many counts. The rearrangement joins TRBV16 to TRBJ1-1; 7 bases are a match to TRBD1. Germline V gene sequence: CDR1 KGHSY, CDR2 FQNENV. The trim removed 7 bases at V and 5 bases at J, leaving 7 bases unmatched. The CDR3 runs 13 residues. The CDR3 reads CASTRGGRTEAFF. CDR3 in DNA: TGTGCCAGCACCCGAGGGGGCAGGACTGAAGCTTTCTTT.

This clonotype was counted between two and nine times. This chain connects TRBV7-8 to TRBJ2-7; TRBD1 matches at 8 bases. Germline CDR1 SGHVS, CDR2 FQNEAQ. The J segment lost 6 bases and the V segment lost 0 bases, leaving 4 bases of the junction unmatched. This CDR3 is built from 14 residues. The CDR3 DNA is TGTGCCAGCAGCTTAGCAGGCAGGGGGCGCGAGCAGTACTTC. This codes for CASSLAGRGREQYF.

V gene TRBV12-3 or TRBV12-4 combines with J gene TRBJ2-3; 10 bases align to TRBD2. The ends lost 8 bases at V and 6 bases at J; junction bases unmatched: 8. The CDR3 is 14 amino acids. The CDR3 here is CASSLAGELDTQYF. CDR3 nucleotide sequence: TGTGCCAGCTCCCTAGCGGGAGAGCTGGATACGCAGTATTTT.

The chain employs TRBV20-1 and TRBJ2-5; the match to TRBD2 covers 9 bases. Germline lookup yields CDR1 DFQATT and CDR2 SNEGSKA (reference sequence). The CDR3 covers 15 residues. V lost 5 bases to trimming and J lost 3 bases; unmatched junction nucleotides: 10. CDR3 coding DNA: TGCAGTGCTCTTGACGGGGGACTAGCCGAAGAGACCCAGTACTTC. Translated, it gives CSALDGGLAEETQYF.

The chain links TRBV6-1 to TRBJ2-5, with D possibly called TRBD1 or TRBD2 (6 bases each). The CDR3 loop spans 15 amino acids. Germline V gene sequence: CDR1 MNHNS, CDR2 SASEGT. Trimming stripped 6 bases from V and 5 bases from J, with 19 bases between. The CDR3 sequence: CASSPGEWEDETQYF. The DNA for the CDR3 is TGTGCCAGCAGCCCAGGGGAGTGGGAGGACGAGACCCAGTACTTC.

The table lists this clonotype with a few counts. This rearrangement joins TRBV5-6 to TRBJ2-1; TRBD2 aligns across 10 bases. Germline trimming cut 9 bases from V and 5 bases from J; bases unmatched to any gene: 5. This CDR3 contains 13 residues. Germline loops: CDR1 SGHDT, CDR2 YYEEEE. In DNA, the CDR3 is TGTGCCACCCGGACTAGCGGTCACAATGAGCAGTTCTTC. Amino acid sequence: CATRTSGHNEQFF.